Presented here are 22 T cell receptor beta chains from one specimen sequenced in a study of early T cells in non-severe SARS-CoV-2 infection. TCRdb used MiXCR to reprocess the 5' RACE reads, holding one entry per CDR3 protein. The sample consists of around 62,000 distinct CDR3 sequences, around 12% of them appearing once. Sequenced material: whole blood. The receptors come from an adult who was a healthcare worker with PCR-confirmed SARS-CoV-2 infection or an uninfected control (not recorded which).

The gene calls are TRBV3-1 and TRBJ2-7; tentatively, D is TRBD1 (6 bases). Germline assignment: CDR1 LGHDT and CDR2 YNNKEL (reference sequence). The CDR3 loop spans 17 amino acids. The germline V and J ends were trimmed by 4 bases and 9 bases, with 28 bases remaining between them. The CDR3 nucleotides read TGTGCCAGCAGCCCAGGGGCTGGGTCCAAACCCACCGGAGGGCAGTACTTC. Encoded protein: CASSPGAGSKPTGGQYF.

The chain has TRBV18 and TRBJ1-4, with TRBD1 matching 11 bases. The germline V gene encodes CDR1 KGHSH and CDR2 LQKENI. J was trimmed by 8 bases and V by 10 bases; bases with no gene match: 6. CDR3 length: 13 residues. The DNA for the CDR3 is TGTGCCACCCGGACAGGGGGCGCCGAAAAACTGTTTTTT. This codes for CATRTGGAEKLFF.

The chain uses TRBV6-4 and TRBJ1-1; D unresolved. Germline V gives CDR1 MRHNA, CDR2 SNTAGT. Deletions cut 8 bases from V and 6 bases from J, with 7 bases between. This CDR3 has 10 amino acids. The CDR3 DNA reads TGTGCCAGCGTCCCCCCTGAAGCTTTCTTT. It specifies CASVPPEAFF.

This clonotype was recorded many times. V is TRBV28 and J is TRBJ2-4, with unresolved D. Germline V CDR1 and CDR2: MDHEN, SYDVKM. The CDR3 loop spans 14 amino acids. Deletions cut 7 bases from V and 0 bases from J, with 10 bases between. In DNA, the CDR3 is TGTGCCAGCAAGAGAGGCCTAGCCAAAAACATTCAGTACTTC. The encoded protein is CASKRGLAKNIQYF.

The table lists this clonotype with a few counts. CDR3 nucleotide sequence: TGCAGTGCCCCTGACAGGGGCTTCTTGGGACTAGCGGGAGGAAGCTCCTACAATGAGCAGTTCTTC. It is translated as CSAPDRGFLGLAGGSSYNEQFF. This sequence joins TRBV20-1 and TRBJ2-1; 15 nucleotides agree with TRBD2. After removal of 6 bases from V and 0 bases from J, the junction contained 21 bases not matched to a gene. The CDR3 is 22 amino acids. Germline V gene data show CDR1 as DFQATT and CDR2 as SNEGSKA (reference sequence).

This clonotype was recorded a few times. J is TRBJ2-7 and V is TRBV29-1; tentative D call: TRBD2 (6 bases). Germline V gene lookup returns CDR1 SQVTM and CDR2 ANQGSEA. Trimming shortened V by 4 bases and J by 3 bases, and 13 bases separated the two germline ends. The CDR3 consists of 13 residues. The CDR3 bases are TGCAGCGTTGGGACTAACTCAATCTACGAGCAGTACTTC. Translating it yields CSVGTNSIYEQYF.

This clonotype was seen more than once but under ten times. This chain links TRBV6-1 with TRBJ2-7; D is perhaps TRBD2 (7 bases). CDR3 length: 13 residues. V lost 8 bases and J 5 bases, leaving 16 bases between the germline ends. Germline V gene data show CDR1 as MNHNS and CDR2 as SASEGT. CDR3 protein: CASRGRGGNEQYF. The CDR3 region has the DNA TGTGCCAGCCGAGGGAGGGGGGGGAACGAGCAGTACTTC.

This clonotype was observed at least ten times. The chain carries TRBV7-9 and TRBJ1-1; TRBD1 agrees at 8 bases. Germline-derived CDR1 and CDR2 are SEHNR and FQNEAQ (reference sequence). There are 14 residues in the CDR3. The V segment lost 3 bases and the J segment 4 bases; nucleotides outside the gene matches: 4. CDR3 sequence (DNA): TGTGCCAGCAGCTTCATGGACAGGGTCACTGAAGCTTTCTTT. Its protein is CASSFMDRVTEAFF.

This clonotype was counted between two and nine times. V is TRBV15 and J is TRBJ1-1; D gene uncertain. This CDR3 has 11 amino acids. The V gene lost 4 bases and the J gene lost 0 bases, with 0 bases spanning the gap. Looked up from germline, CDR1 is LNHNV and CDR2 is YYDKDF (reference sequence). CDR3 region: CATSMNTEAFF. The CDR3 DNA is TGTGCCACCAGCATGAACACTGAAGCTTTCTTT.

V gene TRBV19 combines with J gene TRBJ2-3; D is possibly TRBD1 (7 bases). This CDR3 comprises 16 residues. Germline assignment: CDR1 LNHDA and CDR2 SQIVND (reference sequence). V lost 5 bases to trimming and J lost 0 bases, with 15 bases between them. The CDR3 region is CASSASGGISTDTQYF. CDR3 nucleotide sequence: TGTGCCAGTAGTGCCTCAGGGGGGATTAGCACAGATACGCAGTATTTT.

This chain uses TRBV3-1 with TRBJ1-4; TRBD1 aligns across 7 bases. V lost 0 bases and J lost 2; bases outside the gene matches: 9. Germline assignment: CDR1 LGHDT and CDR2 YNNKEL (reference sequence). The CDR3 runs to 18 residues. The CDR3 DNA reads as TGTGCCAGCAGCCAAGATATCCGGGACAGTGAGACTAATGAAAAACTGTTTTTT. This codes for CASSQDIRDSETNEKLFF.

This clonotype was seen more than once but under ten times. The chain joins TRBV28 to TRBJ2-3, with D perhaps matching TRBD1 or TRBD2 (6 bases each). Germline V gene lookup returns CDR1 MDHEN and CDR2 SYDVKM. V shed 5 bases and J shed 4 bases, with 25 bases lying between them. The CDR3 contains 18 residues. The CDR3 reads CASSPLFGGGGLADTQYF. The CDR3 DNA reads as TGTGCCAGCAGTCCCCTCTTCGGCGGAGGGGGGTTGGCAGATACGCAGTATTTT.

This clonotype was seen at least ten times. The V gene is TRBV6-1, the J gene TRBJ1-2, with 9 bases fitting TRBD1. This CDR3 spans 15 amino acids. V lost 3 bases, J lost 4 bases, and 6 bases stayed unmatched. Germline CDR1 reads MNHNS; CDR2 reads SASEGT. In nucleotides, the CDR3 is TGTGCCAGCAGTGAGCGTGGACAGGGGACCTATGGCTACACCTTC. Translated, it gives CASSERGQGTYGYTF.

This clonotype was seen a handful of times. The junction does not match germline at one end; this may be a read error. CDR3 amino acids: CASRTQGLNTEAFF. The CDR3 DNA reads TGTGCCAGCAGGACACAGGGGTTGAATACTGAAGCTTTCTTT. The chain carries TRBV28 and TRBJ1-1; TRBD1 agrees at 7 bases. The CDR3 spans 14 residues. Germline assignment: CDR1 MDHEN and CDR2 SYDVKM.

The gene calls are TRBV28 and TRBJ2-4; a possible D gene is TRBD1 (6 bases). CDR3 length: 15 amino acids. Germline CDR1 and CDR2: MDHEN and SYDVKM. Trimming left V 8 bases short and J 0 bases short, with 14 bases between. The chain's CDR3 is CASRIQGIAKNIQYF. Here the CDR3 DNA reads TGTGCCAGCCGCATACAGGGTATAGCCAAAAACATTCAGTACTTC.

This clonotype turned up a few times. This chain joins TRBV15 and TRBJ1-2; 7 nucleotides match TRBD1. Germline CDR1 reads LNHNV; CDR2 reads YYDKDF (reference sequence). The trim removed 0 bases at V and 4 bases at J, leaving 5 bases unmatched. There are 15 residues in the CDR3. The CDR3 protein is CATSREDRAAYGYTF. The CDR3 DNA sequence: TGTGCCACCAGCAGAGAAGACAGGGCGGCCTATGGCTACACCTTC.

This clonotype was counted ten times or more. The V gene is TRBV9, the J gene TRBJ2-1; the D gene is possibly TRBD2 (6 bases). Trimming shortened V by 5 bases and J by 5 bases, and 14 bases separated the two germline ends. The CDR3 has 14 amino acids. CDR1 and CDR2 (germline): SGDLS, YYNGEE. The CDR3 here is CASRRGSGNNEQFF. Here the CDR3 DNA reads TGTGCCAGCAGGCGAGGTAGCGGAAACAATGAGCAGTTCTTC.

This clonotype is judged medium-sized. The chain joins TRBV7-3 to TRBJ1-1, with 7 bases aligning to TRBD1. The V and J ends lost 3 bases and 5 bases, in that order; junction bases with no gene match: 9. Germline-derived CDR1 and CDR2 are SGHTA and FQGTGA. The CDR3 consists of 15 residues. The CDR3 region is CASSLARGAGTEAFF. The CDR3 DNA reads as TGTGCCAGCAGCTTGGCCAGGGGGGCTGGGACTGAAGCTTTCTTT.

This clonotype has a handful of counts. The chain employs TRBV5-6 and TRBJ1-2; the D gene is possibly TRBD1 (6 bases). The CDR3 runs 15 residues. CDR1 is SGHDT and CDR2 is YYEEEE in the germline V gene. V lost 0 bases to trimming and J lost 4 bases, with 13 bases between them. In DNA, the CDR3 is TGTGCCAGCAGCTTGGGGACAGACTTTATCTATGGCTACACCTTC. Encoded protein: CASSLGTDFIYGYTF.

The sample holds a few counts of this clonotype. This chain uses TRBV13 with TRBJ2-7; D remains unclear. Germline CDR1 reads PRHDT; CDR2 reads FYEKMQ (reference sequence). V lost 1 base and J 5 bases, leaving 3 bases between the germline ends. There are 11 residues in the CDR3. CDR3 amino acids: CASSLENEQYF. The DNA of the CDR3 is TGTGCCAGCAGCTTAGAAAACGAGCAGTACTTC.

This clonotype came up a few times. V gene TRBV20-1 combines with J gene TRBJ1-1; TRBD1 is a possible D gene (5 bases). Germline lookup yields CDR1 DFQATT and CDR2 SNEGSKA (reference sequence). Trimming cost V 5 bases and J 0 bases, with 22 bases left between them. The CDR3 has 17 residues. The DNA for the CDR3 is TGCAGTGCTCGAAAAGACCGGGACGCCGATATGAACACTGAAGCTTTCTTT. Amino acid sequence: CSARKDRDADMNTEAFF.

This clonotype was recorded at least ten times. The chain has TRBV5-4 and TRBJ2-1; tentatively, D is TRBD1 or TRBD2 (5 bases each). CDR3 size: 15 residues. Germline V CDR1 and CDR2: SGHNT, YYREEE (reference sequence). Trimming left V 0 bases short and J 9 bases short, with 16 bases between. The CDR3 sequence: CASSLEVGPTIEQFF. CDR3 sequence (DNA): TGTGCCAGCAGCTTGGAGGTGGGACCAACGATTGAGCAGTTCTTC.